This T cell receptor (beta chain) derives from a study of cytomegalovirus exposure and HLA in healthy donors. Only a few counts were recorded for this clone. As yet, its antigen is unknown. V was pared by 3 bases and J by 0 bases, with 3 bases of the junction left unmatched. The germline gives CDR1 KGHSH, CDR2 LQKENI. CDR3 size: 16 residues. Study-wide findings and caveats: The study put roughly 160 TCR beta chains on its list as cytomegalovirus-associated. As a later analysis showed, a missense DCLRE1C variant was linked to trimming of TCR beta V- and J-genes.

PCR was performed using 60 Vbeta and 13 Jbeta primers. The data were produced by immunoSEQ multiplex PCR, yet TCRdb's version contains in-frame clones alone and is incomplete. The table shows over 150,000 clones, with roughly 77% occurring only once. The rearrangement joins TRBV18 to TRBJ2-2; 8 nucleotides agree with TRBD1. The sequence came from a man under 40 in good health and CMV-seropositive. Sequencing used PBMCs. The DNA for the CDR3 is TGTGCCAGCTCACCCGACAGGGGACCGAACACCGGGGAGCTGTTTTTT. Amino acids: CASSPDRGPNTGELFF. Together with reference TRBV18 and TRBJ2-2, the CDR3 gives the full variable domain: NAGVMQNPRHLVRRRGQEARLRCSPMKGHSHVYWYRQLPEEGLKFMVYLQKENIIDESGMPKERFSAEFPKEGPSILRIQQVVRGDSAAYFCASSPDRGPNTGELFFGEGSRLTVL.